This T cell receptor beta chain was sequenced during a study of regulatory T cells in long-lasting Graves disease. Assembly of TCR beta libraries relied on iRepertoire HTBI primers together with Arm-PCR of CDR3 regions. MiXCR, run by TCRdb on the multiplex PCR reads, gives a single entry per CDR3 protein. This sample carries around 480,000 distinct CDR3 sequences, around 16% of them seen once, and the ten largest clones take about 25%. The CDR3 runs 14 residues. This clonotype was found many times. The junction departs from germline at one end; a sequencing error may be responsible. Regarding time point: newly diagnosed GD, antithyroid drugs for less than 3 months. Scientists built the TCR library using RNA that was extracted from PBMCs. This sample also belongs to another study, concerning T cells in Graves' hyperthyroidism and ophthalmopathy.

The source of this sequence is a woman aged 40 to 65 with Graves disease. The sequences come from peripheral blood mononuclear cells (PBMCs), collected at new diagnosis, from a patient treated with antithyroid drugs. This chain joins TRBV12-3 or TRBV12-4 and TRBJ1-5; no clear D. Here the CDR3 reads CASSLVDSNQPQHF. The CDR3 DNA reads TGTGCCAGCAGCTTAGTTGATAGCAATCAGCCCCAGCATTTT.